Shown below are 10 T cell receptor beta chains from a single sample sequenced in a study of regulatory T cells in long-lasting Graves disease. Time point meaning: newly diagnosed GD, antithyroid drugs for less than 3 months. The authors made the TCR library using RNA they extracted from PBMCs. Arm-PCR of CDR3 regions with iRepertoire HTBI primers generated TCR beta libraries. TCRdb reprocessed the multiplex PCR reads via MiXCR and lists one record per CDR3 protein. The sample has approximately 400,000 distinct CDR3 sequences, under 15% seen once. This sample also appeared in a second study, on T cells in Graves' hyperthyroidism and ophthalmopathy.

Sequencing used peripheral blood mononuclear cells (PBMCs), obtained at new diagnosis, from a patient treated with antithyroid drugs. The source of these receptors is a woman aged 30 to 39 with Graves disease.

This clonotype was observed at least ten times. V and J are TRBV5-1 and TRBJ2-1; 10 nucleotides match TRBD2. Looked up from germline, CDR1 is SGHRS and CDR2 is YFSETQ. V trimming: 4 bases; J trimming: 9 bases; junction bases outside the gene matches: 4. The CDR3 has 13 residues. The CDR3: CASSNRTSGEQFF. The CDR3 DNA sequence: TGCGCCAGCAGCAACCGGACTAGCGGTGAGCAGTTCTTC.

Only a few counts were recorded for this clonotype. The chain employs TRBV3-1 and TRBJ2-1; 13 bases agree with TRBD2. Looked up from germline, CDR1 is LGHDT and CDR2 is YNNKEL (reference sequence). The V and J ends lost 3 bases and 6 bases, in that order; junction bases with no gene match: 8. This CDR3 comprises 17 residues. The CDR3 region is CASSQSGLAGHPNEQFF. CDR3 coding DNA: TGTGCCAGCAGCCAGTCGGGACTAGCGGGACATCCCAATGAGCAGTTCTTC.

This clonotype was seen ten or more times. V usage is TRBV24-1 and J usage is TRBJ1-1, with a weak D call TRBD1 (5 bases). V gave up 5 bases and J gave up 0 bases, with 12 bases separating them. This CDR3 region has 15 residues. Germline values: CDR1 KGHDR, CDR2 SFDVKD. The DNA for the CDR3 is TGTGCCACCAGTGTGGGGAAGGGGATGAACACTGAAGCTTTCTTT. Its translation: CATSVGKGMNTEAFF.

The gene calls are TRBV29-1 and TRBJ2-1; D may be TRBD2 (5 bases). Germline assignment: CDR1 SQVTM and CDR2 ANQGSEA. The CDR3 spans 11 residues. V lost 7 bases and J lost 10, with 14 bases in between. This CDR3 reads CSAYEGNEQFF. CDR3 coding DNA: TGCAGCGCATATGAGGGAAACGAGCAGTTCTTC.

Many counts were recorded for this clonotype. The V call is TRBV3-1, the J call TRBJ2-5; D call uncertain. Germline CDR1 is LGHDT and CDR2 is YNNKEL (reference sequence). Between the trimmed V and J ends, which lost 0 bases and 5 bases, there was a span of 13 bases. The CDR3 covers 15 residues. CDR3 DNA sequence: TGTGCCAGCAGCCAAGACCCCGGCCGCCAGGAGACCCAGTACTTC. Encoded protein: CASSQDPGRQETQYF.

This clonotype was counted at least ten times. The chain joins TRBV2 to TRBJ1-1; D might be TRBD1 (6 bases). The CDR3 covers 16 residues. Trimming removed 5 bases at V and 0 bases at J, with 16 bases between. Germline V gene lookup returns CDR1 SNHLY and CDR2 FYNNEI. The CDR3 DNA sequence: TGTGCCAGCAGTTCCCCGGGACATATCATGAACACTGAAGCTTTCTTT. Translating it yields CASSSPGHIMNTEAFF. Full variable domain (remainder filled in from reference TRBV2 and TRBJ1-1): EPEVTQTPSHQVTQMGQEVILRCVPISNHLYFYWYRQILGQKVEFLVSFYNNEISEKSEIFDDQFSVERPDGSNFTLKIRSTKLEDSAMYFCASSSPGHIMNTEAFFGQGTRLTVV.

In DNA, the CDR3 is TGTGCCAGCAGCTTGGAGACGTCTACCTACGAGCAGTACTTC. Protein product: CASSLETSTYEQYF. The J gene is TRBJ2-7, the V gene TRBV5-5; D ambiguous. Trimming removed 0 bases from V and 2 bases from J, with 9 bases in between. CDR1 and CDR2 (germline): SGHKS, YYEKEE (reference sequence). CDR3 length: 14 residues.

As regards this clonotype: Just one base apart from a much larger clone, this may be a read error. The chain recombines TRBV3-1 with TRBJ2-1, with 8 bases aligning to TRBD1. The junction had 6 bases not matched to a gene; V was cut back by 3 bases and J by 8 bases. Germline CDR1 LGHDT, CDR2 YNNKEL (reference sequence). This CDR3 comprises 14 residues. This CDR3 is CASSQGQDADEQFF. CDR3 coding DNA: TGTGCCAGCAGCCAGGGACAGGACGCGGATGAGCAGTTCTTC.

This clonotype was seen at least ten times. The chain uses TRBV7-3 and TRBJ2-2, with unresolved D. Trimming took off 4 bases at V and 5 bases at J, with 11 bases between the two ends. Germline CDR1 SGHTA, CDR2 FQGTGA. CDR3 length: 14 amino acids. CDR3 amino acids: CASSSSGSTGELFF. The CDR3 DNA sequence: TGTGCCAGCAGCTCCTCAGGCTCGACCGGGGAGCTGTTTTTT.

This chain uses TRBV5-1 with TRBJ2-6; the D gene is possibly TRBD2 (5 bases). V was shortened by 4 bases and J by 0 bases, with 11 bases between the two germline ends. There are 16 residues in the CDR3. CDR1 and CDR2 from the germline V gene are SGHRS and YFSETQ. The CDR3: CASSLSRVSGANVLTF. Written as DNA, the CDR3 is TGCGCCAGCAGCCTGTCGCGGGTCTCTGGGGCCAACGTCCTGACTTTC.